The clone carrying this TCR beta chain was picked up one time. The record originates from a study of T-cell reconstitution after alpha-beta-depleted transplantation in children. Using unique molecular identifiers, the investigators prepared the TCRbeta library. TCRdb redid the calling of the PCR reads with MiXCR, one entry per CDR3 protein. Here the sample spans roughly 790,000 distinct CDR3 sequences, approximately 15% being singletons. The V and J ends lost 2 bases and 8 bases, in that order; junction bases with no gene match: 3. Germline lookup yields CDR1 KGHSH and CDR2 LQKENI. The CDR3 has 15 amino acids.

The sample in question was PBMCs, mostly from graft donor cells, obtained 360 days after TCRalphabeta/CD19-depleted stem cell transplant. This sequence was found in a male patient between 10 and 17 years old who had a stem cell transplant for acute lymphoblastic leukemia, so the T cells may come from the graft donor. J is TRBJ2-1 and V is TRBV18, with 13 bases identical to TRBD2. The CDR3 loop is CASSPGTSGNDEQFF. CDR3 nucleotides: TGTGCCAGCTCACCAGGGACTAGCGGGAACGATGAGCAGTTCTTC.